Listed here are 22 T cell receptor beta chains from one sample, sequenced in a study of blood T cell repertoires in COVID-19. Sequencing was performed with immunoSEQ multiplex PCR; in TCRdb, only in-frame clones are kept and a portion is missing. The sample yields approximately 110,000 clones, 71% seen once. The sequenced sample consisted of peripheral blood. These receptors were taken from a human donor with acute or convalescent COVID-19. The donor label of this sample is uncertain.

This sequence joins TRBV19 and TRBJ1-2; TRBD1 matches 10 bases. With 7 bases clipped from V and 4 bases from J, the junction kept 9 bases outside the gene matches. The CDR3 loop spans 15 amino acids. Germline assignment: CDR1 LNHDA and CDR2 SQIVND (reference sequence). DNA of the CDR3: TGTGCCAGTACCGATCGGACAGGGGGGATCTATGGCTACACCTTC. Its protein is CASTDRTGGIYGYTF.

J is TRBJ2-7 and V is TRBV18, with 9 bases that match TRBD2. In germline, CDR1 is KGHSH, CDR2 LQKENI. The junction had 8 bases not matched to a gene; V was cut back by 2 bases and J by 6 bases. CDR3 length equals 15 residues. CDR3 sequence reads: CASSPISGGRGEQYV. The CDR3 bases are TGTGCCAGCTCACCAATAAGCGGGGGGCGTGGCGAGCAGTACGTC.

This clone has only a few counts. The chain joins TRBV5-4 to TRBJ2-2, with no clear D. There are 14 residues in the CDR3. Germline CDR1 reads SGHNT; CDR2 reads YYREEE (reference sequence). V was cut by 3 bases and J by 2 bases, with 8 bases left in between. Here the CDR3 reads CASSSASNTGELFF. DNA for the CDR3: TGTGCCAGCAGCTCAGCGAGTAACACCGGGGAGCTGTTTTTT.

This chain links TRBV12-3 or TRBV12-4 with TRBJ1-1; 7 bases are shared with TRBD1. This CDR3 is 13 amino acids long. The V segment lost 5 bases and the J segment 5 bases; nucleotides outside the gene matches: 5. CDR3 protein: CASSTFRGTEAFF. CDR3 bases: TGTGCCAGCAGTACTTTCAGGGGGACTGAAGCTTTCTTT.

This chain links TRBV4-1 with TRBJ2-2; TRBD2 matches 9 bases. Germline CDR1 and CDR2: MGHRA and YSYEKL. The CDR3 totals 21 residues. V was pared by 1 base and J by 3 bases, with 18 bases of the junction left unmatched. In nucleotides, the CDR3 is TGCGCCAGCAGCCAAGTTCGGGTATTTGGAGCGGGGGGCCCCCACACCGGGGAGCTGTTTTTT. Its translation: CASSQVRVFGAGGPHTGELFF.

The J gene is TRBJ2-1, the V gene TRBV18; D perhaps matches TRBD2 (6 bases). The CDR3 covers 14 residues. The germline gives CDR1 KGHSH, CDR2 LQKENI. The V and J ends lost 1 base and 3 bases respectively, with 7 bases between them. CDR3 sequence (DNA): TGTGCCAGCTCACCACAGGGAGGCTACAATGAGCAGTTCTTC. As protein: CASSPQGGYNEQFF.

The rearrangement joins TRBV9 to TRBJ1-3; 7 nucleotides line up with TRBD1. With 3 bases clipped from V and 6 bases from J, the junction kept 9 bases outside the gene matches. CDR3 length: 15 amino acids. CDR1 and CDR2 (germline): SGDLS, YYNGEE. In DNA, the CDR3 is TGTGCCAGCAGCGCTGTGACAGGGAGAGAAAACACCATATATTTT. This encodes CASSAVTGRENTIYF.

The chain employs TRBV10-3 and TRBJ2-7, with a weak D call TRBD2 (7 bases). The CDR3 extends over 16 amino acids. Per germline, CDR1 ENHRY and CDR2 SYGVKD. Trimming stripped 3 bases from V and 1 base from J, with 16 bases between. Here the CDR3 reads CAISEGRGARSYEQYF. The CDR3 nucleotides are TGTGCCATCAGTGAAGGTCGGGGGGCGCGGTCCTACGAGCAGTACTTC.

In its sample, this clone was seen a few times. The chain has TRBV5-1 and TRBJ1-3, with D possibly matching TRBD1 (5 bases). V dropped 5 bases and J dropped 0 bases, with 9 bases sitting between them. The CDR3 is made up of 14 amino acids. Germline-derived CDR1 and CDR2 are SGHRS and YFSETQ. CDR3: CASRGQNSGNTIYF. CDR3 DNA: TGCGCCAGCAGGGGGCAGAACTCTGGAAACACCATATATTTT.

The chain carries TRBV5-1 and TRBJ1-5, with a tentative D call TRBD1 (5 bases). The CDR3 runs to 14 residues. Germline V CDR1 and CDR2: SGHRS, YFSETQ. With 4 bases removed from V and 5 bases from J, the gap between germline ends came to 13 bases. In nucleotides, the CDR3 is TGCGCCAGCAGCCCCTCTACGGGGGATCAGCCCCAGCATTTT. Encoded protein: CASSPSTGDQPQHF.

The chain uses TRBV14 and TRBJ2-7; 7 nucleotides align to TRBD1. CDR3 length: 16 amino acids. Trimming at V came to 0 bases and at J to 0 bases, leaving 5 bases not matched to a gene. CDR1 is SGHDN and CDR2 is FVKESK in the germline V gene. CDR3 DNA: TGTGCCAGCAGCCAAGATACAGGGGTCCCCTCCTACGAGCAGTACGTC. Its translation is CASSQDTGVPSYEQYV.

J is TRBJ2-1 and V is TRBV7-2; D remains ambiguous. Germline V lookup: CDR1 SGHTA, CDR2 FQGNSA. There are 15 residues in the CDR3. Between the trimmed V and J ends, which lost 5 bases and 0 bases, there was a span of 11 bases. CDR3 in amino acids: CASSATPYSYNEQFF. The CDR3 DNA sequence: TGTGCCAGCAGCGCGACTCCGTACTCCTACAATGAGCAGTTCTTC.

This CDR3 reads CASSLSYSTNEKLFF. Here the CDR3 DNA reads TGTGCCAGCAGCTTGAGCTACTCAACTAATGAAAAACTGTTTTTT. This chain connects TRBV11-2 to TRBJ1-4; the D is unclear. This CDR3 region has 15 residues. V was shortened by 3 bases and J by 0 bases, with 8 bases between the two germline ends. Germline V CDR1 and CDR2: SGHAT, FQNNGV.

The V and J genes are TRBV18 and TRBJ2-7; TRBD1 agrees at 7 bases. With V trimmed by 2 bases and J by 0 bases, 19 bases remained unmatched. The CDR3 contains 20 residues. Germline values: CDR1 KGHSH, CDR2 LQKENI. The CDR3 spells CASSPILLSVQGESSYEQYV. The CDR3 bases are TGTGCCAGCTCACCAATATTACTCAGTGTTCAGGGGGAGAGCTCCTACGAGCAGTACGTC.

This clone was observed a handful of times. The V and J genes are TRBV5-1 and TRBJ2-5, with TRBD1 as a possible D gene (6 bases). The germline V and J ends were trimmed by 0 bases and 5 bases, with 11 bases remaining between them. CDR1 and CDR2 (germline): SGHRS, YFSETQ. CDR3 length equals 14 residues. CDR3 in amino acids: CASSLGAGEETQYF. CDR3 nucleotides: TGCGCCAGCAGCTTGGGGGCAGGGGAGGAGACCCAGTACTTC. Filled out from reference TRBV5-1 and TRBJ2-5, the complete variable domain reads KAGVTQTPRYLIKTRGQQVTLSCSPISGHRSVSWYQQTPGQGLQFLFEYFSETQRNKGNFPGRFSGRQFSNSRSEMNVSTLELGDSALYLCASSLGAGEETQYFGPGTRLLVL.

V gene TRBV6-5 combines with J gene TRBJ2-5, with 7 nucleotides matching TRBD2. The germline V gene has CDR1 MNHEY and CDR2 SVGAGI. The CDR3 runs 15 residues. V trimming: 1 base; J trimming: 5 bases; junction bases outside the gene matches: 7. As DNA, the CDR3 is TGTGCCAGCAGTTACTTGGGGCGGGGAGGGGAGACCCAGTACTTC. Translating gives CASSYLGRGGETQYF.

The chain joins TRBV7-9 to TRBJ1-4; D is perhaps TRBD1 (6 bases). CDR1 and CDR2 (germline): SEHNR, FQNEAQ (reference sequence). The CDR3 consists of 15 residues. The V end lost 1 base, the J end lost 2 bases, and 8 bases lay between the germline ends. The CDR3 DNA follows: TGTGCCAGCAGCTTAGGGCAGGGGACTAATGAAAAACTGTTTTTT. Encoded protein: CASSLGQGTNEKLFF.

V usage is TRBV29-1 and J usage is TRBJ2-1, with TRBD2 identical over 11 bases. The CDR3 extends over 15 amino acids. V lost 2 bases, J lost 2 bases, and 2 bases stayed unmatched. Per germline, CDR1 SQVTM and CDR2 ANQGSEA. CDR3 in amino acids: CSVEIAGGPYNEQFF. The DNA of the CDR3 is TGCAGCGTTGAAATAGCGGGGGGGCCCTACAATGAGCAGTTCTTC.

The chain has TRBV6-5 and TRBJ1-5; D is perhaps TRBD1 (5 bases). The CDR3 sequence is 14 residues long. Trimming shortened V by 8 bases and J by 2 bases, and 13 bases separated the two germline ends. Germline lookup yields CDR1 MNHEY and CDR2 SVGAGI. DNA of the CDR3: TGTGCCAGCCACAAACAGGTACGCAATCAGCCCCAGCATTTT. This sequence encodes CASHKQVRNQPQHF.

This clone appeared many times. V is TRBV7-2 and J is TRBJ2-1; D gene unclear. There are 15 residues in the CDR3. Looked up from germline, CDR1 is SGHTA and CDR2 is FQGNSA. Trimming pared 3 bases from V and 0 bases from J, leaving 9 bases between. CDR3 nucleotide sequence: TGTGCCAGCAGCTTTTTTATAGTCTCCTACAATGAGCAGTTCTTC. Protein product: CASSFFIVSYNEQFF.

V gene TRBV18 combines with J gene TRBJ2-7, with 7 bases identical to TRBD1. J was trimmed by 5 bases and V by 3 bases; bases with no gene match: 4. The length of the CDR3 is 13 residues. CDR1 is KGHSH, CDR2 LQKENI, per germline. DNA of the CDR3: TGTGCCAGCTCACCGGGACAGTCCCACGAGCAGTACGTC. It encodes CASSPGQSHEQYV.

The table lists this clone with a few counts. The chain carries TRBV3-1 (or the pseudogene TRBV3-2) and TRBJ2-5; TRBD2 might be the D (5 bases). The CDR3 has 16 residues. CDR1 is LGHDT, CDR2 YNNKEL, per germline (reference sequence). Trimming removed 3 bases from V and 2 bases from J, with 16 bases in between. CDR3 sequence reads: CASSHFSGTSQETQYF. DNA of the CDR3: TGTGCCAGCAGCCATTTCAGCGGCACCTCTCAAGAGACCCAGTACTTC.